This T cell receptor (beta chain) was obtained from a study of CD8+ T cells in alopecia areata. As for treatment: oral pan-JAK inhibitor, 5-10 mg twice daily. There are a few counts of this clone. Its antigen remains unidentified. This CDR3 is 15 amino acids long. Germline V gives CDR1 SNHLY, CDR2 FYNNEI. Trimming took 3 bases from V and 9 from J; bases not matched to a gene: 10. Investigators isolated RNA and reverse transcribed it into cDNA to act as the sequencing template. Clones were read by immunoSEQ multiplex PCR, and TCRdb kept only the in-frame ones, dropping some. The table lists about 190,000 clones, about three fifths of them singletons. General observations from the study: Sequencing of scalp tissue also captures the resident alphabeta T cells of normal skin.

The source of this sequence is a human donor with alopecia areata. The chain combines TRBV2 with TRBJ2-1, with 8 bases fitting TRBD2. The specimen comprised CD4+ T cells sorted from blood, sampled at week 4, from a patient treated with tofacitinib. Here the CDR3 DNA reads TGTGCCAGCAGTGACCAATACGGGGGGGTAGGTGAGCAGTTCTTC. This translates into CASSDQYGGVGEQFF.